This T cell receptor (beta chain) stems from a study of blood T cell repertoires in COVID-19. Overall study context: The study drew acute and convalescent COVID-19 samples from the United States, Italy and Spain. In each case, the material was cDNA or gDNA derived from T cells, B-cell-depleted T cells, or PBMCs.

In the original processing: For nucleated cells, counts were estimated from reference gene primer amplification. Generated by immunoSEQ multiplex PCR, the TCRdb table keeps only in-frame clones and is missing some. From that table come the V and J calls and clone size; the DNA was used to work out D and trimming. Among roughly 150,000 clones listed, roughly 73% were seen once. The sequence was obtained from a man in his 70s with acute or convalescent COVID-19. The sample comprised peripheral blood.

CDR3 sequence: CASSPGQGNVPLHF. The CDR3 DNA reads as TGTGCCAGCAGCCCGGGACAGGGTAATGTTCCCCTCCACTTT. The chain couples TRBV6-6 to TRBJ1-6, with 9 bases fitting TRBD1. The germline CDR1 and CDR2 sequences are MNHNY and SVGAGI (reference sequence). Losses at the gene ends were 6 bases for V and 13 bases for J; bases not matched to a gene: 10. This CDR3 comprises 14 residues.